Listed below are T cell receptor beta chains from one sample, sequenced in a study of T cell responses to AZD1222 COVID-19 vaccine. Profiling relied on immunoSEQ multiplex PCR, and the TCRdb table lists in-frame clones only, not all of them. Of 85,000 to 130,000 clones listed, about 93% are singletons. The specimen comprised peripheral blood, sampled on day 0 of AZD1222 vaccination. The receptors shown here come from an adult in good health. Each CDR3 is given with its conserved first and last residue. The order of the fields is D gene, clone size, V gene, J gene, CDR3 protein, CDR3 DNA. A D gene is named only where the DNA matches it firmly. Clone size is stated in some rows and not others, as once, few, many or a class when expanded.

TRBD1	.	TRBV10-3	TRBJ2-3	CAISDPTGQGVADTQYF	TGTGCCATCAGTGACCCGACGGGACAGGGGGTTGCTGATACGCAGTATTTT
.	.	TRBV5-5	TRBJ2-4	CASSLEGTKNIQYF	TGTGCCAGCAGCTTGGAGGGGACCAAAAACATTCAGTACTTC
TRBD1	.	TRBV30	TRBJ1-2	CAWSVRLVGTGGNYGYTF	TGTGCCTGGAGTGTTAGGCTGGTCGGGACAGGGGGTAACTATGGCTACACCTTC
TRBD2	.	TRBV7-9	TRBJ2-1	CASSLWGAGLASNEQFF	TGTGCCAGCAGCTTATGGGGGGCGGGACTAGCAAGCAATGAGCAGTTCTTC
TRBD2	.	TRBV2	TRBJ2-7	CASGISGRNEQYF	TGTGCCAGCGGAATTAGCGGGAGGAACGAGCAGTACTTC
.	.	TRBV19	TRBJ1-1	CASSPQGLGPEAFF	TGTGCCAGTAGTCCCCAGGGGCTAGGCCCTGAAGCTTTCTTT
.	once	TRBV30	TRBJ2-1	CAWSRVVLLGEHNEQFF	TGTGCCTGGAGCCGAGTGGTGTTACTCGGTGAACACAATGAGCAGTTCTTC
TRBD1	.	TRBV9	TRBJ2-5	CASSGQGRETQYF	TGTGCCAGCAGCGGACAGGGTCGAGAGACCCAGTACTTC
.	.	TRBV6-5	TRBJ1-1	CASSYYKNTEAFF	TGTGCCAGCAGTTATTACAAGAACACTGAAGCTTTCTTT
.	.	TRBV4-3	TRBJ1-6	CASSQGYSSPLHF	TGCGCCAGCAGCCAGGGTTACAGTTCACCCCTCCACTTT
TRBD1	.	TRBV19	TRBJ2-7	CASSIFGDRGFYEQYF	TGTGCCAGTAGTATTTTCGGGGACAGGGGGTTCTACGAGCAGTACTTC
.	.	TRBV5-1	TRBJ2-2	CASSFSSASNTGELFF	TGCGCCAGCAGCTTTAGTTCAGCGTCGAACACCGGGGAGCTGTTTTTT
.	.	TRBV5-5	TRBJ2-3	CASSRVDSRDTQYF	TGTGCCAGCAGCCGGGTTGATAGCAGGGATACGCAGTATTTT
.	.	TRBV19	TRBJ2-1	CASSIRRTQLRHNEQFF	TGTGCCAGTAGTATCCGACGGACACAGCTTCGCCACAATGAGCAGTTCTTC
.	.	TRBV11-3	TRBJ2-2	CASSQTASATGELFF	TGTGCCAGCAGCCAGACGGCTAGCGCAACCGGGGAGCTGTTTTTT
.	.	TRBV24-1	TRBJ1-3	CATSDPGNTIYF	TGTGCCACCAGTGATCCTGGAAACACCATATATTTT
.	.	TRBV5-5	TRBJ2-1	CASSLQMGSYNEQFF	TGTGCCAGCAGCTTGCAAATGGGGTCCTACAATGAGCAGTTCTTC
TRBD1	.	TRBV7-2	TRBJ2-5	CASSLARGHQETQYF	TGTGCCAGCAGCTTAGCCAGGGGGCATCAAGAGACCCAGTACTTC
TRBD2	.	TRBV4-3	TRBJ2-7	CASSRGTSGTYEQYF	TGCGCCAGCAGCCGAGGGACTAGCGGAACCTACGAGCAGTACTTC
.	.	TRBV5-6	TRBJ2-3	CASSLASGDTQYF	TGTGCCAGCAGCTTGGCCTCGGGGGACACGCAGTATTTT
TRBD2	.	TRBV9	TRBJ2-1	CASSVGLAGYNEQFF	TGTGCCAGCAGCGTAGGACTAGCGGGTTACAATGAGCAGTTCTTC
TRBD2	.	TRBV7-9	TRBJ2-3	CASSLPSGAPGGQYF	TGTGCCAGCAGCTTACCTAGCGGGGCCCCGGGAGGGCAGTATTTT
TRBD1	.	TRBV7-3	TRBJ1-2	CASSQTGGPGDGYTF	TGTGCCAGCAGTCAGACAGGGGGGCCTGGCGATGGCTACACCTTC
TRBD2	.	TRBV9	TRBJ2-1	CASSVATSGRGESYNEQFF	TGTGCCAGCAGCGTAGCTACTAGCGGGAGGGGGGAATCCTACAATGAGCAGTTCTTC
.	.	TRBV20-1	TRBJ2-5	CSATLEETQYF	TGCAGTGCTACCCTAGAAGAGACCCAGTACTTC
.	.	TRBV5-8	TRBJ2-1	CASSYRSVFDLEQFF	TGTGCCAGCAGCTACCGAAGCGTGTTCGACCTTGAGCAGTTCTTC
.	.	TRBV4-1	TRBJ1-1	CASSRRDTEAFF	TGCGCCAGCAGCCGGAGAGACACTGAAGCTTTCTTT
TRBD2	.	TRBV10-3	TRBJ2-7	CAIRGGGGVQYF	TGTGCCATCCGCGGGGGGGGTGGCGTGCAGTACTTC
.	.	TRBV7-2	TRBJ2-7	CASSLRHSATYEQYF	TGTGCCAGCAGCTTAAGACATTCGGCTACCTACGAGCAGTACTTC
.	.	TRBV28	TRBJ1-1	CASSLAGSHTEAFF	TGTGCCAGCAGTTTAGCCGGGAGTCACACTGAAGCTTTCTTT
.	.	TRBV5-1	TRBJ1-1	CASSSRINSEAFF	TGCGCCAGCAGTTCCCGGATTAATAGTGAAGCTTTCTTT
TRBD1	.	TRBV30	TRBJ1-4	CAWSDTGGIEKLFF	TGTGCCTGGAGTGACACAGGGGGAATTGAAAAACTGTTTTTT
.	.	TRBV20-1	TRBJ2-2	CSAMGTGELFF	TGCAGTGCTATGGGAACGGGGGAGCTGTTTTTT
.	.	TRBV11-1	TRBJ2-2	CASSSGYGELFF	TGTGCCAGCAGCTCAGGGTACGGGGAGCTGTTTTTT
.	.	TRBV18	TRBJ2-4	CANSPSADKNIQYF	TGTGCCAACTCACCTTCCGCAGACAAAAACATTCAGTACTTC
TRBD1	.	TRBV18	TRBJ1-4	CASSQFQDRGSEKLFF	TGTGCCAGCTCACAGTTCCAGGACAGGGGGTCGGAAAAACTGTTTTTT
.	.	TRBV19	TRBJ1-5	CASSMGHASNQPQHF	TGTGCCAGTAGTATGGGCCACGCGAGCAATCAGCCCCAGCATTTT
TRBD2	.	TRBV5-1	TRBJ2-3	CASSGTGTSGSRADTQYF	TGCGCCAGCAGCGGAACCGGGACTAGCGGGAGTCGGGCAGATACGCAGTATTTT
TRBD2	.	TRBV30	TRBJ2-7	CAGRWGGSGRRLSEQYF	TGTGCCGGGAGATGGGGGGGTAGCGGGAGAAGGCTATCCGAGCAGTACTTC
TRBD2	.	TRBV27	TRBJ2-4	CASSLSSGPREIAKNIQYF	TGTGCCAGCAGTTTGAGTAGCGGGCCTAGGGAGATAGCCAAAAACATTCAGTACTTC
.	.	TRBV21-1	TRBJ2-3	CASSNSEGGNPSTDTQYF	TGTGCCAGCAGCAATTCTGAGGGAGGGAACCCTAGCACAGATACGCAGTATTTT
.	.	TRBV29-1	TRBJ2-7	CSALKRIGSYEQYF	TGCAGCGCCCTCAAAAGGATCGGATCCTACGAGCAGTACTTC
.	.	TRBV7-9	TRBJ1-6	CASSPNREGDSPLHF	TGTGCCAGCTCTCCCAACAGGGAGGGGGACTCACCCCTCCACTTT
.	.	TRBV5-1	TRBJ2-7	CASSLTRGYEQYF	TGCGCCAGCAGCTTAACAAGGGGGTACGAGCAGTACTTC
.	.	TRBV5-1	TRBJ2-7	CASSLTGRDYEQYF	TGCGCCAGCAGCTTAACCGGCAGAGACTACGAGCAGTACTTC
TRBD1	.	TRBV7-8	TRBJ1-6	CASSHTPGQGVRNSPLHF	TGTGCCAGCAGCCACACCCCGGGACAGGGAGTGAGAAATTCACCCCTCCACTTT
.	once	TRBV7-2	TRBJ1-2	CASSLSRVGQGHTF	TGTGCCAGCAGCTTATCCAGGGTGGGTCAAGGTCACACCTTC
TRBD2	.	TRBV28	TRBJ2-3	CASSLSSAGDGTDTQYF	TGTGCCAGCAGTTTATCGTCAGCGGGAGACGGGACAGATACGCAGTATTTT
.	.	TRBV11-2	TRBJ1-2	CASSLPGRANYGYTF	TGTGCCAGCAGCCTGCCGGGCCGAGCTAACTATGGCTACACCTTC
.	.	TRBV27	TRBJ2-1	CASRGGLYNEQFF	TGTGCCAGCAGAGGTGGATTATACAATGAGCAGTTCTTC
TRBD2	.	TRBV5-1	TRBJ2-7	CASRWTSSLEQYF	TGCGCCAGCAGGTGGACTAGCTCTCTCGAGCAGTACTTC
.	.	TRBV28	TRBJ1-2	CASRGGMLYGYTF	TGTGCCAGCAGAGGGGGGATGCTTTATGGCTACACCTTC
TRBD1	.	TRBV6-5	TRBJ1-5	CASRRGQGAEPQHF	TGTGCCAGCAGACGGGGACAGGGAGCAGAGCCCCAGCATTTT
TRBD2	.	TRBV7-3	TRBJ2-1	CASSFAPGLGNNEQFF	TGTGCCAGCAGCTTCGCCCCCGGACTAGGAAACAATGAGCAGTTCTTC
.	.	TRBV6-5	TRBJ1-4	CASSSRGGGDEKLFF	TGTGCCAGCAGTTCCCGTGGGGGAGGGGATGAAAAACTGTTTTTT
TRBD1	.	TRBV5-1	TRBJ1-4	CASSLGTGAEKLFF	TGCGCCAGCAGCTTGGGGACAGGGGCTGAAAAACTGTTTTTT